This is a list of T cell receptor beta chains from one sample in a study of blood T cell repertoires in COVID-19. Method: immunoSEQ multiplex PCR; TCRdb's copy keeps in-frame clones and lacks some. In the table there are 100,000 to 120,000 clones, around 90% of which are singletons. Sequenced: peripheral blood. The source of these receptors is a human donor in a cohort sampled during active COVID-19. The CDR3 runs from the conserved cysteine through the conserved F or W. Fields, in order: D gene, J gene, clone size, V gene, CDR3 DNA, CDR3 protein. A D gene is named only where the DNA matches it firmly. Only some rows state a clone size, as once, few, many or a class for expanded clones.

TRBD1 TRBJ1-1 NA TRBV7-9 TGTGCCAGCAGCTCCCGGACAGGGGGCGAGATAGCTTTCTTT CASSSRTGGEIAFF
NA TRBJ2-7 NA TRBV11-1 TGTGCCAGCACCCGAGGAGGCTCCTACGAGCAGTACTTC CASTRGGSYEQYF
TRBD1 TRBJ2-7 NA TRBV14 TGTGCCAGCAGCCTAAGGACAGGGTCAGGAGAGCAGTACTTC CASSLRTGSGEQYF
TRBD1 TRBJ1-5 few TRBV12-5 TGTGCTAGTGGTTTGGTACGGGGACAGGGTGCCTCGAGCAATCAGCCCCAGCATTTT CASGLVRGQGASSNQPQHF
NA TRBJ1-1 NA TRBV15 TGTGCCACCAGCAGAGATAGGACTAAGGGACGTGGGAACACTGAAGCTTTCTTT CATSRDRTKGRGNTEAFF
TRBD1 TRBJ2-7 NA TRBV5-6 TGTGCCAGCAGCTTGGCCGGGACAGGGAAGGAAAAGCAGTACTTC CASSLAGTGKEKQYF
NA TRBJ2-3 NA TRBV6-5 TGTGCCAGCAGTTACTCGGGCGGGGCTAGCACAGATACGCAGTATTTT CASSYSGGASTDTQYF
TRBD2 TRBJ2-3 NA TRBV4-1 TGCGCCAGCAGCCAAGATTCGGCGGGAGGGCCTACAGATACGCAGTATTTT CASSQDSAGGPTDTQYF
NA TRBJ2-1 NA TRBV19 TGTGCCAGTAGCCAAGGACAAGCCCCGAACAATGAGCAGTTCTTC CASSQGQAPNNEQFF
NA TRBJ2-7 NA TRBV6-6 TGTGCCAGCAGGCCCCCCGGGACATCATTCTACGAGCAGTACTTC CASRPPGTSFYEQYF
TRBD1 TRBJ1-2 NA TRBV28 TGTGCCAGCGGCGACAGGGTCTATGGCTACACCTTC CASGDRVYGYTF
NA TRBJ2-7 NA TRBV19 TGTGCCAGTTCAGAACGTCAGACCGGGGAGCAGTACTTC CASSERQTGEQYF
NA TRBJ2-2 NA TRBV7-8 TGTGCCAGCAGCCCCACATCGAACACCGGGGAGCTGTTTTTT CASSPTSNTGELFF
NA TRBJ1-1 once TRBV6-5 TGTGCCAGCATCTCCCCTGGGGCGGGGGAAGCTTTCTTT CASISPGAGEAFF
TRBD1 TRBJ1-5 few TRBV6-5 TGTGCCAGCAGGGGGTTGGGACAGGGGGATCAGCCCCAGCATTTT CASRGLGQGDQPQHF
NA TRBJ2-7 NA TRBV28 TGTGCCAGCAGTTTAAAGGGGCCTTACTACGAGCAGTACTTC CASSLKGPYYEQYF
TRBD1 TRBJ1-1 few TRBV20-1 TGCAGTGCTAGTCGGGGACAGGGGGCGGGAAGAAACACTGAAGCTTTCTTT CSASRGQGAGRNTEAFF
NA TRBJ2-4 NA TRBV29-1 TGCAGCGTTGAGTTAGCGGCCGGAGCCAAAAACATTCAGTACTTC CSVELAAGAKNIQYF
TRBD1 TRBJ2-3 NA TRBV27 TGTGCCAGCACCTTAGGGACAGGAGGCACAGATACGCAGTATTTT CASTLGTGGTDTQYF
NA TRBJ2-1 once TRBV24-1 TGTGCCACCAGTTCTCCCCTGGAGCGGAACGATGAGCAGTTCTTC CATSSPLERNDEQFF
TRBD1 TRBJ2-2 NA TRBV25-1 TGTGCCAGCAGTGAATGGGGACAGGGGTTCGGGGAGCTGTTTTTT CASSEWGQGFGELFF
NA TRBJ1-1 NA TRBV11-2 TGTGCCAGCAGCTTAGACGAGGGTGGGAACACTGAAGCTTTCTTT CASSLDEGGNTEAFF